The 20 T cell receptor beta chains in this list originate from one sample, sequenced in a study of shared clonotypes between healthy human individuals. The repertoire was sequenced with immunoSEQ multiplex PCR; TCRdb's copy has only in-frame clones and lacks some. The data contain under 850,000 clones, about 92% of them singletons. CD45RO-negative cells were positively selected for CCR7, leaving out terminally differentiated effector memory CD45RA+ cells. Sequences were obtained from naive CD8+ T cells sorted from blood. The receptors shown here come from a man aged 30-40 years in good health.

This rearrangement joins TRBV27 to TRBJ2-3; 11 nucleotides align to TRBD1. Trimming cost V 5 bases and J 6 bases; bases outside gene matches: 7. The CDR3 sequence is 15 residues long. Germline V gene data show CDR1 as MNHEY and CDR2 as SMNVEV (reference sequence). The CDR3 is CASSPWTGGADTQYF. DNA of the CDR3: TGTGCCAGCAGTCCATGGACAGGGGGCGCGGATACGCAGTATTTT.

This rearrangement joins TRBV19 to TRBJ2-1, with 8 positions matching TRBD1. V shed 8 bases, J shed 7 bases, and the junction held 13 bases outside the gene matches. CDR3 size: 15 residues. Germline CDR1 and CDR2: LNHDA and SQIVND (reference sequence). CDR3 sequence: CASGERQGLANEQFF. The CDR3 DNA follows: TGTGCCAGTGGGGAACGACAGGGGCTAGCGAATGAGCAGTTCTTC. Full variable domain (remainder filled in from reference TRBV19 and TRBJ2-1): DGGITQSPKYLFRKEGQNVTLSCEQNLNHDAMYWYRQDPGQGLRLIYYSQIVNDFQKGDIAEGYSVSREKKESFPLTVTSAQKNPTAFYLCASGERQGLANEQFFGPGTRLTVL.

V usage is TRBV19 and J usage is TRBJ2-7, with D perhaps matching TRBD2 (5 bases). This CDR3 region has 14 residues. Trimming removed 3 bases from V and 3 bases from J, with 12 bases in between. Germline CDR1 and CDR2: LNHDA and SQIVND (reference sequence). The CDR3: CASSMGTGNYEQYF. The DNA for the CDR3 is TGTGCCAGTAGTATGGGTACGGGGAACTACGAGCAGTACTTC.

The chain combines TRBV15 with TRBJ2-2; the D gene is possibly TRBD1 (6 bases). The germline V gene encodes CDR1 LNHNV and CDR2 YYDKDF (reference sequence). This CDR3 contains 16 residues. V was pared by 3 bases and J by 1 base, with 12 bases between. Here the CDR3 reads CATSSETGWNTGELFF. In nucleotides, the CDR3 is TGTGCCACCAGCAGCGAAACAGGGTGGAACACCGGGGAGCTGTTTTTT.

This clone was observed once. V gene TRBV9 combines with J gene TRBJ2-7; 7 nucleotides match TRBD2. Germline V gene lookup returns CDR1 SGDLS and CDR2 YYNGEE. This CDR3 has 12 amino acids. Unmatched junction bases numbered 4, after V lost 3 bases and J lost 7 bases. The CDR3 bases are TGTGCCAGCAGCGCCATCGGGGGGGAGCAGTACTTC. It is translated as CASSAIGGEQYF.

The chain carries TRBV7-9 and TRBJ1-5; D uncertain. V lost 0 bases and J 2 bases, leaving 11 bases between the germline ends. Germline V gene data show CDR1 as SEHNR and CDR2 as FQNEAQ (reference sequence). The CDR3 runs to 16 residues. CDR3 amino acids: CASSLAGAGGNQPQHF. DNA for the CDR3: TGTGCCAGCAGCTTAGCCGGTGCCGGGGGCAATCAGCCCCAGCATTTT.

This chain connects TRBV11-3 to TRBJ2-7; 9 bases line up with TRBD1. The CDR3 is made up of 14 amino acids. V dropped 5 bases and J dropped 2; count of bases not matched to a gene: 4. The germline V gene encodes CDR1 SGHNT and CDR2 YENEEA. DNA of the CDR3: TGTGCCAGCAGCGGACAGGGGAGTCCCTACGAGCAGTACTTC. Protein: CASSGQGSPYEQYF.

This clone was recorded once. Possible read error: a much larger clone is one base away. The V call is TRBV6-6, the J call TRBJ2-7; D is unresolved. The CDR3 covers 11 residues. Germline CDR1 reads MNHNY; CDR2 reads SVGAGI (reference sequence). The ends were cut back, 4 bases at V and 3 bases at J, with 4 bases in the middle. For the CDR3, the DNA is TGTGCCAGCAGTTGGGACTACGAGCAGTACTTC. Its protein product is CASSWDYEQYF.

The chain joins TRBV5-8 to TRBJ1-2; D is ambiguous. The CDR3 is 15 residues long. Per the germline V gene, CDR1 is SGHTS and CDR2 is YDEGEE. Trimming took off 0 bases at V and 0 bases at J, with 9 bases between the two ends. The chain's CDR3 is CASSLESATNYGYTF. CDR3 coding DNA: TGTGCCAGCAGCTTGGAGTCTGCAACTAACTATGGCTACACCTTC.

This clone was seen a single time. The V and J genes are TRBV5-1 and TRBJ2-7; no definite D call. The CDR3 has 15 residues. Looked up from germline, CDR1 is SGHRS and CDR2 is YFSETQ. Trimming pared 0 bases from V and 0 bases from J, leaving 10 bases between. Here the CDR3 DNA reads TGCGCCAGCAGCTTGGCCAATACTAACTCCTACGAGCAGTACTTC. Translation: CASSLANTNSYEQYF.

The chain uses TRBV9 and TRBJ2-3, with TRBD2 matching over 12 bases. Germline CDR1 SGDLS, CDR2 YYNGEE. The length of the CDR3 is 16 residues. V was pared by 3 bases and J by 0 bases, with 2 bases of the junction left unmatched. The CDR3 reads CASSGGTSGSTDTQYF. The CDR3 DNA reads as TGTGCCAGCAGCGGAGGGACTAGCGGGAGCACAGATACGCAGTATTTT.

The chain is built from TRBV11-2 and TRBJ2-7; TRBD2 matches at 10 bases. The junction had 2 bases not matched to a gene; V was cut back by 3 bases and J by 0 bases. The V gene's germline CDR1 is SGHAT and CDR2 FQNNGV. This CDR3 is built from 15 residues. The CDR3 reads CASSFLAGGSYEQYF. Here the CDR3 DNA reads TGTGCCAGCAGCTTTTTAGCGGGGGGCTCCTACGAGCAGTACTTC.

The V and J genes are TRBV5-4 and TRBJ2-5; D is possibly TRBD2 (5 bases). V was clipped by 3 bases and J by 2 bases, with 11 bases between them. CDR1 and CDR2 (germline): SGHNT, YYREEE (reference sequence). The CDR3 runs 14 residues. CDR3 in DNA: TGTGCCAGCAGCTGGACTGGAAAACAAGAGACCCAGTACTTC. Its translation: CASSWTGKQETQYF.

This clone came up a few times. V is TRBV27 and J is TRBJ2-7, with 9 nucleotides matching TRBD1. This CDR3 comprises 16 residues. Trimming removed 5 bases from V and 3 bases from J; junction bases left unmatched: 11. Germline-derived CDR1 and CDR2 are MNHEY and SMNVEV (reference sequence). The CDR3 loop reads CASSPTMGQGVYEQYF. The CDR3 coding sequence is TGTGCCAGCAGTCCCACCATGGGACAGGGTGTCTACGAGCAGTACTTC.

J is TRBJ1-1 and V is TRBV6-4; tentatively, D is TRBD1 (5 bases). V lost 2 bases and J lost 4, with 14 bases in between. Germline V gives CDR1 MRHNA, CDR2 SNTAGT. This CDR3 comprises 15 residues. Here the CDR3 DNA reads TGTGCCAGCAGTGACACATGGGGCGGCGGCACTGAAGCTTTCTTT. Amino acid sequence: CASSDTWGGGTEAFF.

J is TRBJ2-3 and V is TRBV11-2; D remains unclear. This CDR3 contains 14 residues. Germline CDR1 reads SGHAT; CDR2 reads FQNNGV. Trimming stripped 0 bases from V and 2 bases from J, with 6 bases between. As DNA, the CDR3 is TGTGCCAGCAGCTTAGAGATCCACACAGATACGCAGTATTTT. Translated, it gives CASSLEIHTDTQYF.

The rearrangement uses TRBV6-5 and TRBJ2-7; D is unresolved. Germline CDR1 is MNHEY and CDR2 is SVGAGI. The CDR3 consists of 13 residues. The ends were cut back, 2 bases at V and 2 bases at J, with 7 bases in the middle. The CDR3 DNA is TGTGCCAGCAGTTACAGTGTTACCTACGAGCAGTACTTC. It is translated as CASSYSVTYEQYF.

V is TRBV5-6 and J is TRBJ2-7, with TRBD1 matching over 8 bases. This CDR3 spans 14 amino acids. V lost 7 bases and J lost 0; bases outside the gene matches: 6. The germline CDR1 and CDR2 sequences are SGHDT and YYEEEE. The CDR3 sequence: CASAQGATSYEQYF. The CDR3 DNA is TGTGCCAGCGCCCAGGGGGCCACCTCCTACGAGCAGTACTTC.

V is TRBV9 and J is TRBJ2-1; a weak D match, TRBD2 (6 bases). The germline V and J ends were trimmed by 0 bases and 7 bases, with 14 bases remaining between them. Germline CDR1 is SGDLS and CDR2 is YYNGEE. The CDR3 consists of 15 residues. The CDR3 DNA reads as TGTGCCAGCAGCGTAGGGGGGGTATCGATGAATGAGCAGTTCTTC. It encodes CASSVGGVSMNEQFF. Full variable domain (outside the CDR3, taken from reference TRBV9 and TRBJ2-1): DSGVTQTPKHLITATGQRVTLRCSPRSGDLSVYWYQQSLDQGLQFLIQYYNGEERAKGNILERFSAQQFPDLHSELNLSSLELGDSALYFCASSVGGVSMNEQFFGPGTRLTVL.

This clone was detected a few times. CDR3 bases: TGCAGCGCGCCGGGACAGGGACCCAATGGCTACACCTTC. This translates into CSAPGQGPNGYTF. The V gene is TRBV29-1, the J gene TRBJ1-2; 9 positions match TRBD1. The CDR3 is made up of 13 amino acids. V lost 7 bases, J lost 6 bases, and 9 bases stayed unmatched. CDR1 is SQVTM and CDR2 is ANQGSEA in the germline V gene.